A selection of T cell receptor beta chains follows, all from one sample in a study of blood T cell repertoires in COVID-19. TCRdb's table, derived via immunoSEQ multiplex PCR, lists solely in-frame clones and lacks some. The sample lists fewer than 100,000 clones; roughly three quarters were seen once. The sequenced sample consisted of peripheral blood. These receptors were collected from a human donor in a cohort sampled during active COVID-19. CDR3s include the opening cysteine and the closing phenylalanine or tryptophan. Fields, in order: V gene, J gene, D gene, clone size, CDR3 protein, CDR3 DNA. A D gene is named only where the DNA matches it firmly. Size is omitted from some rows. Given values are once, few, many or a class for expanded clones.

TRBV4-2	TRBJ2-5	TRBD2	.	CASSQDLAGGEETQYF	TGTGCCAGCAGCCAAGATCTAGCGGGAGGGGAAGAGACCCAGTACTTC
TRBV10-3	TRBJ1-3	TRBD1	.	CAISAGTGVGNTIYF	TGTGCCATCAGTGCCGGGACAGGAGTTGGAAACACCATATATTTT
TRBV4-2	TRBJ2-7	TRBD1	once	CASSQNPQGVGEQYF	TGTGCCAGCAGCCAAAACCCACAGGGGGTCGGCGAGCAGTACTTC
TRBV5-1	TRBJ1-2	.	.	CASSLVRDNNYGYTF	TGCGCCAGCAGCTTGGTCAGGGATAACAACTATGGCTACACCTTC
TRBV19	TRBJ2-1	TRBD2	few	CASQPGGGRDEQFF	TGTGCCAGTCAACCGGGGGGCGGGAGGGATGAGCAGTTCTTC
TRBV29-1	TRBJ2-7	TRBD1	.	CSCSGQGLDEQYF	TGCAGCTGCTCGGGACAGGGATTGGACGAGCAGTACTTC
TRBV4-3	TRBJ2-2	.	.	CASSQDDYGNTGELFF	TGCGCCAGCAGCCAAGATGACTACGGGAACACCGGGGAGCTGTTTTTT
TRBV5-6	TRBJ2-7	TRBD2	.	CASSPWLAGEQYF	TGTGCCAGCAGCCCCTGGCTAGCGGGCGAGCAGTACTTC
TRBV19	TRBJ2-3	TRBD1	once	CASSILGTGGAGITDTQYF	TGTGCCAGTAGTATACTTGGGACAGGGGGCGCAGGGATCACAGATACGCAGTATTTT
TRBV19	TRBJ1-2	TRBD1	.	CASSMPGQGAYGYTF	TGTGCCAGTAGTATGCCGGGACAGGGGGCCTATGGCTACACCTTC
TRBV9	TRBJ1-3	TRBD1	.	CASSAGQANSGNTIYF	TGTGCCAGCAGCGCGGGACAGGCCAACTCTGGAAACACCATATATTTT
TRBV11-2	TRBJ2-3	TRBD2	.	CASSQGGSATDTQYF	TGTGCCAGCAGCCAGGGAGGGTCAGCCACAGATACGCAGTATTTT
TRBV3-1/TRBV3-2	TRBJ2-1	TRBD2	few	CASSPTSGITIEQFF	TGTGCCAGCAGTCCTACTAGCGGGATTACGATTGAGCAGTTCTTC
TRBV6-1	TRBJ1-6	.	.	CASSEWTENSPLHF	TGTGCCAGCAGTGAATGGACAGAGAATTCACCCCTCCACTTT
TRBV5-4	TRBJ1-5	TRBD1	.	CAKTGGNQPQHF	TGTGCCAAGACAGGGGGCAATCAGCCCCAGCATTTT
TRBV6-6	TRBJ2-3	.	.	CASSFDRQTDTQYF	TGTGCCAGCAGTTTTGACAGACAGACAGATACGCAGTATTTT
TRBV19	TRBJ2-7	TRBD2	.	CASSIRGLAGYEQYF	TGTGCCAGTAGTATCCGGGGACTAGCGGGGTACGAGCAGTACTTC
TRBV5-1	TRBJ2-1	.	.	CASSLVEQGGNGEQFF	TGCGCCAGCAGCTTGGTGGAGCAGGGGGGAAACGGTGAGCAGTTCTTC
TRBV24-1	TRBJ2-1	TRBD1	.	CATSDLKGADEQFF	TGTGCCACCAGTGATTTGAAGGGGGCGGATGAGCAGTTCTTC
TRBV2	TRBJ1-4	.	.	CASIASGNEKLFF	TGTGCCAGCATTGCGTCAGGGAATGAAAAACTGTTTTTT
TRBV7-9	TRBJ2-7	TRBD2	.	CASSSGTSGEQYF	TGTGCCAGCAGCTCTGGGACTAGCGGCGAGCAGTACTTC
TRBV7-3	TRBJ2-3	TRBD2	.	CASSFPLAGDGTDTQYF	TGTGCCAGCAGCTTTCCCCTAGCGGGAGACGGCACAGATACGCAGTATTTT
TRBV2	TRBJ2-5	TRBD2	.	CASSMRLADGGTQYF	TGTGCCAGCAGTATGCGACTAGCCGACGGGGGGACCCAGTACTTC
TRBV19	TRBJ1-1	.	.	CASQPGHRNTEAFF	TGTGCCAGTCAACCGGGACACAGGAACACTGAAGCTTTCTTT
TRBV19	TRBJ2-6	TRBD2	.	CASRRGVGANVLTF	TGTGCCAGCCGCCGGGGGGTTGGGGCCAACGTCCTGACTTTC
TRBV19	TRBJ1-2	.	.	CASSPLLGSGYTF	TGTGCCAGTAGCCCATTACTGGGCTCTGGCTACACCTTC
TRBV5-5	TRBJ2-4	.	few	CASSPGGGQRKNIQYF	TGTGCCAGCAGCCCGGGAGGGGGACAGCGAAAAAACATTCAGTACTTC
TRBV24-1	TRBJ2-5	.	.	CATSDSGQRETQYF	TGTGCCACCAGTGATTCCGGACAGAGAGAGACCCAGTACTTC
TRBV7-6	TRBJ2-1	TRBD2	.	CASSSIWSGRANEQFF	TGTGCCAGCAGCTCTATCTGGAGCGGGAGAGCAAATGAGCAGTTCTTC
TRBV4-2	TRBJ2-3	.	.	CASSQGLVESGQYF	TGTGCCAGCAGCCAAGGACTAGTTGAATCAGGGCAGTATTTT
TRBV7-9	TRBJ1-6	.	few	CASSLEAGLDSPLHF	TGTGCCAGCAGCTTAGAAGCGGGGCTTGATTCACCCCTCCACTTT
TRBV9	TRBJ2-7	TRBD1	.	CASSVLRLGQGNYEQYF	TGTGCCAGCAGCGTATTAAGATTGGGACAGGGGAACTACGAGCAGTACTTC
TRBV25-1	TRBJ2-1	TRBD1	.	CASRQGPPDEQFF	TGTGCCAGCCGACAGGGACCCCCTGATGAGCAGTTCTTC
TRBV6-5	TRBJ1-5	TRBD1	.	CASELDRGGNQPQHF	TGTGCCAGCGAACTGGACAGGGGTGGCAATCAGCCCCAGCATTTT
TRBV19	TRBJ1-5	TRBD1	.	CASSVRDRGMPQHF	TGTGCCAGTAGTGTCCGGGACAGGGGTATGCCCCAGCATTTT
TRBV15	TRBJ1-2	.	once	CATSSGGTDYGYTF	TGTGCCACCAGCAGCGGCGGGACGGACTATGGCTACACCTTC
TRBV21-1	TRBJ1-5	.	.	CASSKRQGRRGSNQPQHF	TGTGCCAGCAGCAAAAGACAGGGTAGGAGAGGGAGCAATCAGCCCCAGCATTTT
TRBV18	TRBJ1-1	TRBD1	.	CASSGQGVNTEAFF	TGTGCCAGCTCAGGACAGGGAGTGAACACTGAAGCTTTCTTT
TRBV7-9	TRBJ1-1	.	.	CASVGRSTEAFF	TGTGCCAGCGTGGGGCGCAGCACTGAAGCTTTCTTT
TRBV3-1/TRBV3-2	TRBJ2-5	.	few	CASSQDLRGVGQETQYF	TGTGCCAGCAGCCAAGATCTGCGCGGGGTGGGCCAAGAGACCCAGTACTTC
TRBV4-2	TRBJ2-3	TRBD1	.	CASSRQQGSAITDTQYF	TGTGCCAGCAGCCGCCAACAGGGGTCCGCAATCACAGATACGCAGTATTTT
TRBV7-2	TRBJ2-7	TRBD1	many	CASGIQGHSSYEQYF	TGTGCCAGCGGGATACAGGGGCACAGCTCCTACGAGCAGTACTTC
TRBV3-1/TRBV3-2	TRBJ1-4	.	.	CASSHGEREKLFF	TGTGCCAGCAGCCACGGGGAGCGAGAAAAACTGTTTTTT
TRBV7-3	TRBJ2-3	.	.	CASSLRTSTDTQYF	TGTGCCAGCAGCTTAAGGACATCCACAGATACGCAGTATTTT
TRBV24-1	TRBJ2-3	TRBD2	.	CATSDRLAGVTDTQYF	TGTGCCACCAGTGACCGACTAGCGGGGGTGACAGATACGCAGTATTTT
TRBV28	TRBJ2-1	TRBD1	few	CASSLSRGLRSYNEQFF	TGTGCCAGCAGTTTATCAAGGGGGCTCCGCTCCTACAATGAGCAGTTCTTC
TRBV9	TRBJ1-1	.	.	CASSVAGYSEAFF	TGTGCCAGCAGCGTAGCGGGTTATTCTGAAGCTTTCTTT
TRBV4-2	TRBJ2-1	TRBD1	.	CASSLGTDSYNEQFF	TGTGCCAGCAGCCTCGGGACAGACTCCTACAATGAGCAGTTCTTC
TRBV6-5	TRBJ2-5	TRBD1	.	CASSYRPGGRETQYF	TGTGCCAGCAGTTACCGCCCAGGGGGCAGGGAGACCCAGTACTTC
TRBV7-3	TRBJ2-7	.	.	CASSLSGATRGFYEQYF	TGTGCCAGCAGCTTAAGTGGGGCCACAAGGGGGTTCTACGAGCAGTACTTC
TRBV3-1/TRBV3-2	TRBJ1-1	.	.	CASRDTNTEAFF	TGTGCCAGTAGAGACACGAACACTGAAGCTTTCTTT
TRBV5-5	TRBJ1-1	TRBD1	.	CASSLQGATTEAFF	TGTGCCAGCAGCTTACAGGGGGCTACCACTGAAGCTTTCTTT
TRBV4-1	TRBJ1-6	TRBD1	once	CASSQEGIREGASHSPLHF	TGCGCCAGCAGCCAAGAGGGAATTCGGGAGGGGGCATCTCATTCACCCCTCCACTTT
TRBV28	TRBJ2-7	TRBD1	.	CASSLRGGTGQYEQYF	TGTGCCAGCAGTTTAAGGGGTGGGACAGGACAATACGAGCAGTACTTC
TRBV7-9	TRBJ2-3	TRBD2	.	CASSPRGGGSSADTQYF	TGTGCCAGCAGCCCCCGGGGGGGCGGGAGCTCCGCAGATACGCAGTATTTT
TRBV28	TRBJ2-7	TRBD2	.	CASSSPSGSSYEQYF	TGTGCCAGCAGTTCGCCTAGCGGGAGTTCCTACGAGCAGTACTTC
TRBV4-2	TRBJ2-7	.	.	CASSPSEGALYEQYF	TGTGCCAGCAGCCCCTCGGAGGGAGCCCTCTACGAGCAGTACTTC